The 23 T cell receptor beta chains reported below all come from one sample, sequenced in a study of early T cells in non-severe SARS-CoV-2 infection. Via MiXCR, TCRdb re-called the 5' RACE reads, giving one row per CDR3 protein. Altogether around 50,000 distinct CDR3 sequences are present, 5.6% being singletons, with the ten largest covering under 5%. Sequencing used whole blood. These TCRs come from an adult who was a healthcare worker with PCR-confirmed SARS-CoV-2 infection or an uninfected control (not recorded which).

The chain uses TRBV6-5 and TRBJ2-2; D may match TRBD1 or TRBD2 (5 bases each). Between the trimmed V and J ends, which lost 7 bases and 5 bases, there was a span of 11 bases. Germline lookup yields CDR1 MNHEY and CDR2 SVGAGI. This CDR3 comprises 13 residues. The CDR3 coding sequence is TGTGCCAGCATCCCGAGGGGAACCGGGGAGCTGTTTTTT. Protein product: CASIPRGTGELFF.

Of note for this clonotype: Because it lacks the conserved phenylalanine or tryptophan at the end, this CDR3 is likely a read error. CDR3 coding DNA: TGTGCTAGTGGTTTGGTACGACACGAGCAGTACCTC. Protein sequence: CASGLVRHEQYL. The chain couples TRBV12-5 to TRBJ2-7; no reliable D call. The length of the CDR3 is 12 residues. CDR1 and CDR2 (germline): LGHNT, FRNRAP. Deletions cut 0 bases from V and 5 bases from J, with 5 bases between.

This clonotype came up many times. CDR3 coding DNA: TGTGCCAGCAGCCAAGGGATTACCTCCTACAATGAGCAGTTCTTC. Encoded protein: CASSQGITSYNEQFF. The V call is TRBV7-2, the J call TRBJ2-1; D gene ambiguous. The CDR3 runs 15 residues. V gave up 5 bases and J gave up 0 bases, with 11 bases separating them. Germline CDR1 reads SGHTA; CDR2 reads FQGNSA. Together with reference TRBV7-2 and TRBJ2-1, the CDR3 gives the full variable domain: GAGVSQSPSNKVTEKGKDVELRCDPISGHTALYWYRQSLGQGLEFLIYFQGNSAPDKSGLPSDRFSAERTGGSVSTLTIQRTQQEDSAVYLCASSQGITSYNEQFFGPGTRLTVL.

The chain employs TRBV18 and TRBJ1-2, with 8 bases identical to TRBD1. V dropped 3 bases and J dropped 6; count of bases not matched to a gene: 6. In germline, CDR1 is KGHSH, CDR2 LQKENI. The CDR3 totals 14 residues. The CDR3 here is CASSPTDRVDGYTF. The CDR3 coding sequence is TGTGCCAGCTCACCTACGGACAGGGTCGATGGCTACACCTTC. The full variable domain, completed using reference TRBV18 and TRBJ1-2, is NAGVMQNPRHLVRRRGQEARLRCSPMKGHSHVYWYRQLPEEGLKFMVYLQKENIIDESGMPKERFSAEFPKEGPSILRIQQVVRGDSAAYFCASSPTDRVDGYTFGSGTRLTVV.

This clonotype was recorded many times. This chain joins TRBV3-1 and TRBJ2-5, with 7 nucleotides matching TRBD1. Trimming cost V 3 bases and J 4 bases; bases outside gene matches: 8. CDR1 LGHDT and CDR2 YNNKEL come from the germline V gene (reference sequence). The CDR3 runs to 15 residues. CDR3 sequence: CASSQRRQGRETQYF. For the CDR3, the DNA is TGTGCCAGCAGCCAGAGAAGACAGGGTAGAGAGACCCAGTACTTC.

This clonotype was detected many times. The chain employs TRBV2 and TRBJ2-3; 7 nucleotides align to TRBD1. The J segment lost 9 bases and the V segment lost 6 bases, leaving 9 bases of the junction unmatched. Germline lookup yields CDR1 SNHLY and CDR2 FYNNEI. The CDR3 is made up of 13 amino acids. CDR3 bases: TGTGCCAGCAGCCCCGACAGGGTGGCAACGCAGTATTTT. Encoded protein: CASSPDRVATQYF.

This rearrangement joins TRBV6-2 or TRBV6-3 to TRBJ2-7; D gene unclear. From germline, CDR1 is MNHEY and CDR2 SVGEGT. This CDR3 is built from 14 residues. Deletions cut 2 bases from V and 2 bases from J, with 10 bases between. The CDR3 reads CASSYRGSTYEQYF. The CDR3 region has the DNA TGTGCCAGCAGTTACAGAGGCTCGACCTACGAGCAGTACTTC.

This clonotype was found many times. The rearrangement uses TRBV20-1 and TRBJ1-6; D gene unclear. The germline gives CDR1 DFQATT, CDR2 SNEGSKA (reference sequence). Trimming cost V 2 bases and J 13 bases, with 15 bases left between them. This CDR3 is 13 amino acids long. The CDR3 DNA is TGCAGTGCTAGACGGCCGGGCGAGGACCCCCTCCACTTT. It specifies CSARRPGEDPLHF.

There are many counts of this clonotype. The chain is built from TRBV6-1 and TRBJ2-7, with 8 bases matching TRBD1. The CDR3 totals 14 residues. The V gene end was trimmed by 8 bases and the J gene end by 3 bases; junction bases not matched to a gene: 9. Germline lookup yields CDR1 MNHNS and CDR2 SASEGT. The CDR3 region has the DNA TGTGCCAGCCGTGCGGACAGGGCAGTCTACGAGCAGTACTTC. Encoded protein: CASRADRAVYEQYF.

This rearrangement joins TRBV18 to TRBJ1-1; 8 bases are a match to TRBD1. Trimming took 4 bases from V and 1 from J; bases not matched to a gene: 8. CDR1 is KGHSH, CDR2 LQKENI, per germline. The length of the CDR3 is 16 residues. CDR3 amino acids: CASSRNTGGSNTEAFF. The CDR3 DNA reads as TGTGCCAGCTCACGAAATACAGGGGGGTCGAACACTGAAGCTTTCTTT.

This clonotype has only a few counts. The J gene is TRBJ1-1, the V gene TRBV29-1; no definite D call. Trimming shortened V by 5 bases and J by 0 bases, and 13 bases separated the two germline ends. There are 14 residues in the CDR3. The germline V gene encodes CDR1 SQVTM and CDR2 ANQGSEA. The CDR3 coding sequence is TGCAGCGTTACATCCTCCCAGATGAACACTGAAGCTTTCTTT. Protein product: CSVTSSQMNTEAFF.

This clonotype was seen a few times. The chain has TRBV11-2 and TRBJ1-6; tentatively, D is TRBD1 (5 bases). The CDR3 length is 17 residues. Germline assignment: CDR1 SGHAT and CDR2 FQNNGV. Trimming removed 6 bases from V and 1 base from J, with 16 bases in between. The CDR3 protein is CASRVTTGQSYNSPLHF. DNA of the CDR3: TGTGCCAGCAGGGTGACGACGGGGCAGTCCTATAATTCACCCCTCCACTTT.

The table lists this clonotype with many counts. The chain is built from TRBV5-5 and TRBJ1-5; tentative D call: TRBD1 (6 bases). Trimming cost V 4 bases and J 4 bases, with 21 bases left between them. CDR1 and CDR2 from the germline V gene are SGHKS and YYEKEE (reference sequence). The CDR3 consists of 17 residues. CDR3 nucleotides: TGTGCCAGCAGCACAGGGACGCTTAGCTGGCGTAATCAGCCCCAGCATTTT. Translating it yields CASSTGTLSWRNQPQHF.

This clonotype has at least ten counts. The chain is built from TRBV18 and TRBJ1-6; 9 positions agree with TRBD1. CDR1 is KGHSH, CDR2 LQKENI, per germline. This CDR3 has 15 amino acids. With 4 bases clipped from V and 8 bases from J, the junction kept 6 bases outside the gene matches. The chain's CDR3 is CASSHRTGADSPLHF. CDR3 DNA sequence: TGTGCCAGCTCACACAGGACAGGGGCGGATTCACCCCTCCACTTT.

The rearrangement uses TRBV14 and TRBJ1-1; D remains ambiguous. The germline gives CDR1 SGHDN, CDR2 FVKESK. The CDR3 has 14 amino acids. The V gene lost 2 bases and the J gene lost 4 bases, with 11 bases spanning the gap. CDR3 region: CASSQWDGITEAFF. The CDR3 nucleotides are TGTGCCAGCAGCCAATGGGATGGGATCACTGAAGCTTTCTTT.

The chain employs TRBV5-8 and TRBJ1-1; D is perhaps TRBD1 (6 bases). Germline loops: CDR1 SGHTS, CDR2 YDEGEE. Trimming took off 1 base at V and 0 bases at J, with 19 bases between the two ends. This CDR3 contains 18 residues. CDR3 loop: CASSLYYGGPKLNTEAFF. In nucleotides, the CDR3 is TGTGCCAGCAGCTTGTATTACGGGGGGCCCAAGTTGAACACTGAAGCTTTCTTT.

Many counts were recorded for this clonotype. DNA of the CDR3: TGCAGTGCCACGACAGGGGGCCAGCCCCAGCATTTT. Amino acids: CSATTGGQPQHF. This rearrangement joins TRBV20-1 to TRBJ1-5, with 10 bases that match TRBD1. V lost 6 bases to trimming and J lost 7 bases; unmatched junction nucleotides: 3. This CDR3 spans 12 amino acids. Germline V gene lookup returns CDR1 DFQATT and CDR2 SNEGSKA (reference sequence).

This clonotype was observed at least ten times. The chain links TRBV19 to TRBJ2-3; perhaps TRBD2 as D (7 bases). Per germline, CDR1 LNHDA and CDR2 SQIVND (reference sequence). The CDR3 length is 15 residues. Between the trimmed V and J ends, which lost 3 bases and 4 bases, there was a span of 14 bases. The chain's CDR3 is CASSIGGGGADTQYF. The CDR3 nucleotides read TGTGCCAGTAGTATCGGAGGGGGGGGCGCAGATACGCAGTATTTT.

The chain employs TRBV12-5 and TRBJ2-1; TRBD2 aligns across 8 bases. This CDR3 has 18 amino acids. CDR1 and CDR2 (germline): LGHNT, FRNRAP. V shed 1 base and J 4 bases; nucleotides not matched to a gene: 12. CDR3 protein: CASGLGSGFSGGYNEQFF. Here the CDR3 DNA reads TGTGCTAGTGGTTTGGGATCGGGATTCTCGGGGGGGTACAATGAGCAGTTCTTC.

This clonotype has a count of ten or more. CDR3 nucleotides: TGCGCCAGCAGCTTGGGGGGAAACTCCTACAATGAGCAGTTCTTC. This gives the protein CASSLGGNSYNEQFF. This chain links TRBV5-1 with TRBJ2-1; no definite D call. V was cut by 0 bases and J by 0 bases, with 7 bases left in between. CDR1 and CDR2 from the germline V gene are SGHRS and YFSETQ. The CDR3 runs to 15 residues.

This clonotype was recorded a few times. The rearrangement links TRBV11-3 to TRBJ2-2; tentatively, D is TRBD1 (6 bases). CDR3 length equals 15 residues. The V end was cut by 4 bases, the J end by 6 bases, with 15 bases between. In germline, CDR1 is SGHNT, CDR2 YENEEA. The CDR3 loop reads CASSSRTEGAGELFF. Here the CDR3 DNA reads TGTGCCAGCAGCTCCCGGACAGAGGGGGCCGGGGAGCTGTTTTTT. The whole variable domain, filled in from reference TRBV11-3 and TRBJ2-2, reads EAGVVQSPRYKIIEKKQPVAFWCNPISGHNTLYWYLQNLGQGPELLIRYENEEAVDDSQLPKDRFSAERLKGVDSTLKIQPAELGDSAVYLCASSSRTEGAGELFFGEGSRLTVL.

This clonotype was detected a few times. The rearrangement links TRBV7-8 to TRBJ1-4; 7 bases match TRBD1. V was pared by 5 bases and J by 2 bases, with 5 bases of the junction left unmatched. The CDR3 covers 15 residues. Looked up from germline, CDR1 is SGHVS and CDR2 is FQNEAQ. As DNA, the CDR3 is TGTGCCAGCAGCCAACGGGGACAGACTAATGAAAAACTGTTTTTT. It codes for CASSQRGQTNEKLFF.

This clonotype occurred many times. The genes are TRBV10-3 and TRBJ2-5; 11 bases are a match to TRBD1. Trimming took 1 base from V and 3 from J; bases not matched to a gene: 1. The CDR3 sequence is 15 residues long. The germline gives CDR1 ENHRY, CDR2 SYGVKD. CDR3: CAISEWGQGEETQYF. Written as DNA, the CDR3 is TGTGCCATCAGTGAGTGGGGACAGGGGGAAGAGACCCAGTACTTC.